Below, 10 T cell receptor beta chains from the same sample are listed, as sequenced in a study of blood T cell repertoires in COVID-19. The data were produced by immunoSEQ multiplex PCR, yet TCRdb's version contains in-frame clones alone and is incomplete. The sample carries 300,000 or so clones, approximately 91% recorded once. The sample comprised peripheral blood. The receptors shown here come from a woman in her thirties with COVID-19, enrolled during active disease.

The chain recombines TRBV6-5 with TRBJ1-2; 8 nucleotides match TRBD1. Trimming at V came to 8 bases and at J to 8 bases, leaving 10 bases not matched to a gene. Germline values: CDR1 MNHEY, CDR2 SVGAGI. The CDR3 totals 13 residues. The CDR3 nucleotides are TGTGCCAGCGGGACAGGCGGTAGGCGCGGCTACACCTTC. This translates into CASGTGGRRGYTF.

The chain joins TRBV30 to TRBJ1-5; no clear D. The CDR3 is 13 amino acids. The germline CDR1 and CDR2 sequences are GTSNPN and SVGIG (reference sequence). The ends were cut back, 2 bases at V and 5 bases at J, with 10 bases in the middle. The CDR3 sequence is CAWSKQVDQPQHF. In DNA form, the CDR3 reads TGTGCCTGGAGTAAGCAGGTTGATCAGCCCCAGCATTTT.

This chain connects TRBV7-2 to TRBJ2-5; TRBD1 might be the D (7 bases). Germline values: CDR1 SGHTA, CDR2 FQGNSA. There are 16 residues in the CDR3. V was cut by 4 bases and J by 5 bases, with 20 bases left in between. The CDR3 sequence: CASSSPRGRGRETQYF. The CDR3 DNA is TGTGCCAGCAGCTCGCCCCGGGGCAGGGGGAGGGAGACCCAGTACTTC.

The chain is built from TRBV7-6 and TRBJ1-1; possibly TRBD1 for D (5 bases). Germline V gene lookup returns CDR1 SGHVS and CDR2 FNYEAQ. This CDR3 region has 13 residues. V lost 5 bases and J 1 base, leaving 8 bases between the germline ends. In DNA form, the CDR3 reads TGTGCCAGCAGCCCACAGGAGAACACTGAAGCTTTCTTT. It codes for CASSPQENTEAFF.

A single count supports this clone. This sample also contains other DNA sequences that code for the same CDR3. The rearrangement joins TRBV18 to TRBJ1-2, with D possibly TRBD1 on 6 matching bases. V lost 3 bases and J 0 bases, leaving 8 bases between the germline ends. The V gene's germline CDR1 is KGHSH and CDR2 LQKENI. The CDR3 consists of 14 residues. The CDR3 here is CASSPGQSNYGYTF. CDR3 nucleotides: TGTGCCAGCTCACCCGGACAGTCTAACTATGGCTACACCTTC.

The V call is TRBV3-1 (or the pseudogene TRBV3-2), the J call TRBJ2-1, with 9 nucleotides matching TRBD2. The CDR3 is 15 residues long. J gave up 0 bases and V 4 bases, and 1 base lay outside the gene matches. Germline V lookup: CDR1 LGHDT, CDR2 YNNKEL (reference sequence). CDR3 in amino acids: CASSLSGSSYNEQFF. The CDR3 nucleotides are TGTGCCAGCAGCCTTAGCGGGAGCTCCTACAATGAGCAGTTCTTC.

V usage is TRBV11-2 and J usage is TRBJ2-1; TRBD2 aligns across 13 bases. CDR3 length: 15 residues. Germline assignment: CDR1 SGHAT and CDR2 FQNNGV. The trim removed 4 bases at V and 7 bases at J, leaving 4 bases unmatched. CDR3 residues: CASSSLAGGWNEQFF. The CDR3 region has the DNA TGTGCCAGCAGCTCACTAGCGGGAGGGTGGAATGAGCAGTTCTTC.

The V call is TRBV25-1, the J call TRBJ2-2, with 11 bases fitting TRBD1. Germline-derived CDR1 and CDR2 are MGHDK and SYGVNS. The CDR3 spans 16 residues. The V and J ends lost 5 bases and 3 bases, in that order; junction bases with no gene match: 5. CDR3 nucleotide sequence: TGTGCCAGCAGTAAAGGACAGGGGGCTCACACCGGGGAGCTGTTTTTT. This gives the protein CASSKGQGAHTGELFF.

The chain employs TRBV15 and TRBJ1-4; tentative D call: TRBD1 (5 bases). Germline-derived CDR1 and CDR2 are LNHNV and YYDKDF (reference sequence). Trimming shortened V by 1 base and J by 1 base, and 10 bases separated the two germline ends. The CDR3 length is 16 residues. The CDR3 loop is CATSRVVGGTNEKLFF. The CDR3 DNA sequence: TGTGCCACCAGCAGAGTGGTCGGGGGAACTAATGAAAAACTGTTTTTT.

J is TRBJ1-2 and V is TRBV15, with 12 nucleotides matching TRBD1. Losses at the gene ends were 5 bases for V and 4 bases for J; bases not matched to a gene: 5. Looked up from germline, CDR1 is LNHNV and CDR2 is YYDKDF (reference sequence). CDR3 length: 15 residues. The CDR3 bases are TGTGCCACCAGCGCCGGGACAGGGGGCAGCTATGGCTACACCTTC. Its protein product is CATSAGTGGSYGYTF. Filled out from reference TRBV15 and TRBJ1-2, the complete variable domain reads DAMVIQNPRYQVTQFGKPVTLSCSQTLNHNVMYWYQQKSSQAPKLLFHYYDKDFNNEADTPDNFQSRRPNTSFCFLDIRSPGLGDTAMYLCATSAGTGGSYGYTFGSGTRLTVV.